The entry below describes one T cell receptor beta chain. V trimming: 1 base; J trimming: 7 bases; junction bases outside the gene matches: 6. Per the germline V gene, CDR1 is MNHNS and CDR2 is SASEGT. The CDR3 has 14 amino acids. As to treatment: preoperative locoregional IRX-2 cytokine immunotherapy. This record belongs to a study of preoperative IRX-2 immunotherapy in early breast cancer. TCRdb keeps only in-frame clones here, not all; method: immunoSEQ multiplex PCR. Here the sample spans tens of thousands of clones, under 90% being singletons. This specimen was tumor tissue, taken after IRX-2 immunotherapy. The TCR comes from a human donor with breast cancer. The chain employs TRBV6-1 and TRBJ1-2; 7 nucleotides align to TRBD1. CDR3 region: CASSEVVRGGGYTF. The CDR3 DNA follows: TGTGCCAGCAGTGAAGTTGTCAGGGGGGGTGGCTACACCTTC.